The clone carrying this T cell receptor beta chain has a single count. No antigen is known for it. The data derive from a study of cytomegalovirus exposure and HLA in healthy donors. Study-wide findings and caveats: Per published accounts, TCR beta sequences correctly predicted the HLA-A and HLA-B alleles of most subjects. Rare TCR sequences dominated, though some public TCRs recurred in many donors.

With 60 Vbeta and 13 Jbeta primers, the PCR was carried out. Assay: immunoSEQ multiplex PCR; the TCRdb copy retains only in-frame clones and omits some. Of roughly 110,000 clones listed, 60% to 85% are singletons. This CDR3 has 15 residues. The J gene is TRBJ1-2, the V gene TRBV21-1; the table's TRBD1 call for D was not verified on the DNA. TRBV21-1 is annotated as a pseudogene. Sequenced input: PBMCs. The origin of this receptor is a middle-aged woman in good health and CMV-seropositive. CDR3 loop: CASIQGSPVLYGYTF. The CDR3 region has the DNA TGTGCCAGCATACAGGGGTCCCCGGTTTTATATGGCTACACCTTC.